What follows is one T cell receptor (beta chain) and its context. Libraries were prepared by immunoSEQ multiplex PCR; TCRdb keeps only in-frame clonotypes and omits some of them. The sample lists tens of thousands of clones; approximately 84% were seen once. The sample belongs to a study of blood T cell repertoires in COVID-19. Per the germline V gene, CDR1 is MDHEN and CDR2 is SYDVKM. Trimming pared 1 base from V and 4 bases from J, leaving 22 bases between. The CDR3 is made up of 18 amino acids. The sequence came from a human donor in a cohort sampled during active COVID-19. The source material was peripheral blood. This chain links TRBV28 with TRBJ1-1, with D possibly TRBD1 on 5 matching bases. The CDR3 sequence: CASSLLADGLGRATEAFF. As DNA, the CDR3 is TGTGCCAGCAGTTTATTAGCCGATGGTCTAGGCAGGGCCACTGAAGCTTTCTTT.